This TCR beta chain was observed in a study of yellow fever vaccine responses in identical twins. Each CDR3 protein gets one entry after TCRdb re-called the RT-PCR reads with MiXCR. In the table there are roughly 2,900 distinct CDR3 sequences, 75% to 90% of which are singletons. Whole-study results and caveats: Among the twins, the vaccine T cell response reportedly seemed partly convergent and partly personalized.

As concerns this clonotype: Its matching antigen is unknown.

The source is a female donor who received the yellow fever vaccine. The sequencing used T cells from blood (PBMCs), unsorted or a sorted subset (not recorded which), collected before or after yellow fever vaccination (not recorded which).

This CDR3 reads CASSATSGGAIRTDTQYF. The CDR3 DNA sequence: TGTGCCAGCAGTGCGACTAGCGGGGGGGCGATAAGGACAGATACGCAGTATTTT. J is TRBJ2-3 and V is TRBV2; 14 positions match TRBD2. The length of the CDR3 is 18 residues. Germline V gene lookup returns CDR1 SNHLY and CDR2 FYNNEI. V shed 4 bases and J 3 bases; nucleotides not matched to a gene: 9. Complete variable domain (other parts from reference TRBV2 and TRBJ2-3): EPEVTQTPSHQVTQMGQEVILRCVPISNHLYFYWYRQILGQKVEFLVSFYNNEISEKSEIFDDQFSVERPDGSNFTLKIRSTKLEDSAMYFCASSATSGGAIRTDTQYFGPGTRLTVL.